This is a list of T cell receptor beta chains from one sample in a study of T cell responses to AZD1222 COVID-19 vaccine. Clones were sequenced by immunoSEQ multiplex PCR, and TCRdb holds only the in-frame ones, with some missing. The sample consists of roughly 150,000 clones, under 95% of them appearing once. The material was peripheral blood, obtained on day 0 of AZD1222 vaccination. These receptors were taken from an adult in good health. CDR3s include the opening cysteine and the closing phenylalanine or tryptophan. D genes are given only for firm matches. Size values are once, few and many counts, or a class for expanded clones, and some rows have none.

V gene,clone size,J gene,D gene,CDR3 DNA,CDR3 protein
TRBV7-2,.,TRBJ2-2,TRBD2,TGTGCCAGCAGCTTTGGGGGGGACACCGGGGAGCTGTTTTTT,CASSFGGDTGELFF
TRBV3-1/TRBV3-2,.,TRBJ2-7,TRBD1,TGTGCCAGCAGCCCGTGGACAGGTGACTACGAGCAGTACTTC,CASSPWTGDYEQYF
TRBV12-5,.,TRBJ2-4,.,TGTGCTAGTGCCTTGGGGGACATTCAGTACTTC,CASALGDIQYF
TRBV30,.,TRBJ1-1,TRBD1,TGTGCCTGGAGTGGGGACAGGGCGAACACTGAAGCTTTCTTT,CAWSGDRANTEAFF
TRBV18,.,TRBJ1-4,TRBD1,TGTGCCAGCTCACCCCCGATTCGGACAGGGGGTGCCTATAATGAAAAACTGTTTTTT,CASSPPIRTGGAYNEKLFF
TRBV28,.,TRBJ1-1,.,TGTGCCAGCAGTTTCAGGTTGGGGGACACTGAAGCTTTCTTT,CASSFRLGDTEAFF
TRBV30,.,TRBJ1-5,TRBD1,TGTGCCTGGAGTGTACTGGCAGGGGGGGAGCCCCAGCATTTT,CAWSVLAGGEPQHF
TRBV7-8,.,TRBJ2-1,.,TGTGCCAGCAGCCCTGCCGGGGCTTACGGCAATGAGCAGTTCTTC,CASSPAGAYGNEQFF
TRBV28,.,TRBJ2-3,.,TGTGCCAGCAGTTCCGGTGGGACAGATACGCAGTATTTT,CASSSGGTDTQYF
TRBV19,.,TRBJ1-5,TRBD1,TGTGCCAGTAGTTCGCGGGACAGGGGGCCGAGGCAGCCCCAGCATTTT,CASSSRDRGPRQPQHF
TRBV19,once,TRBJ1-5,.,TGTGCCAGTAGTATGAGAGGACAAACGGACAATCAGCCCCAGCATTTT,CASSMRGQTDNQPQHF
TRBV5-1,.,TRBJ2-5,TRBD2,TGCGCCAGCAGCTTGAGGTCCCCCCTAGCGGGGGGCGACCAAGAGACCCAGTACTTC,CASSLRSPLAGGDQETQYF
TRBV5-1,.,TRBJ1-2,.,TGCGCCAGCACCTTAACCGGGGGGGTCGGCGGCTACACCTTC,CASTLTGGVGGYTF
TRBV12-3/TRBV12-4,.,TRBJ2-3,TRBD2,TGTGCCAGCGGGGTAGCGGGAGATACGCAGTATTTT,CASGVAGDTQYF
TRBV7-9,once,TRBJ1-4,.,TGTGCCAGCAGCTTAGGACAGCAAAATGAAAAACTGTTTTTT,CASSLGQQNEKLFF
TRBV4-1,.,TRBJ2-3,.,TGCGCCAGCAGCCTCGGCGGGGGCGGGGATACGCAGTATTTT,CASSLGGGGDTQYF
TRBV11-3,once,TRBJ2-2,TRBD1,TGTGCCAGCAGCCCTCGACAGGGGCCTTACACCGGGGAGCTGTTTTTT,CASSPRQGPYTGELFF
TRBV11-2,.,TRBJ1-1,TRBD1,TGTGCCAGCAGCACCGGGACAGGGACCACTGAAGCTTTCTTT,CASSTGTGTTEAFF
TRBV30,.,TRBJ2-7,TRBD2,TGTGCCTGGAGAAAGGGAATAGCGGGGGGGCTCGACGAGCAGTACTTC,CAWRKGIAGGLDEQYF
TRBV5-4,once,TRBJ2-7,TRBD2,TGTGCCAGCACCGTGACTAGCGGGAGCGGGTCCTACGAGCAGTACTTC,CASTVTSGSGSYEQYF
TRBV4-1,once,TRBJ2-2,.,TGCGCCAGCAGCCAAGAGGGACGACCTAACACCGGGGAGCTGTTTTTT,CASSQEGRPNTGELFF
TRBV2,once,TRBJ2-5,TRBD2,TGTGCCAGCAGTGAAAGGGCGGGGGGCCACCAAGAGACCCAGTACTTC,CASSERAGGHQETQYF
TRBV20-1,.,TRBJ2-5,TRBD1,TGCAGTGCTACTGACAGGGGCTCCCAAGAGACCCAGTACTTC,CSATDRGSQETQYF
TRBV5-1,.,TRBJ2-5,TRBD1,TGCGCCAGTGACCTCGGGACAGGGTTAGTAGGAGAGACCCAGTACTTC,CASDLGTGLVGETQYF
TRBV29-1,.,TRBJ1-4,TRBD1,TGCAGCGTTGAGGATGGACAGGCGCGGTTTTTT,CSVEDGQARFF
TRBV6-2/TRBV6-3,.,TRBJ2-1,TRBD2,TGTGCCAGCAGCCCGGGACTAGCGGGAGGGCCGCATGAGCAGTTCTTC,CASSPGLAGGPHEQFF
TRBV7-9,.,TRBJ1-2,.,TGTGCCAGCAGCTTTCCGGGCGGGGGCAGGGAGGATAACTATGGCTACACCTTC,CASSFPGGGREDNYGYTF
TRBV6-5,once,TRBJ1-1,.,TGTGCCAGCAGTTACTCGTCAGGGAAAGCTGAAGCTTTCTTT,CASSYSSGKAEAFF
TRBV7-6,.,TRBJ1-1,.,TGTGCCAGCAGCCACTACGGGGGAGAGAACACTGAAGCTTTCTTT,CASSHYGGENTEAFF
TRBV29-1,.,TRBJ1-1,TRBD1,TGCAGCGTTGAAATTTGGACAGGGACGAACACTGAAGCTTTCTTT,CSVEIWTGTNTEAFF
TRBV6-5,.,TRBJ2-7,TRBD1,TGTGCCAGCAAATCCGGGACAGGGCCCTACGAGCAGTACTTC,CASKSGTGPYEQYF
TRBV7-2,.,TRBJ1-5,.,TGTGCCAGCAGCTCAGGCAATCAGCCCCAGCATTTT,CASSSGNQPQHF
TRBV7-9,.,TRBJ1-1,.,TGTGCCAGCAGCTTAGCGCTGGAGGTCACTGAAGCTTTCTTT,CASSLALEVTEAFF
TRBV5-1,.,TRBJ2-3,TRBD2,TGCGCCAGCAATAGCGGGGGCTTCACAGATACGCAGTATTTT,CASNSGGFTDTQYF
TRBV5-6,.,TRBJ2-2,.,TGTGCCAGCAGCCGCGGGGAAGGGGGAGGGAACACCGGGGAGCTGTTTTTT,CASSRGEGGGNTGELFF
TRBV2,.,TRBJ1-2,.,TGTGCCAGCAGTGAAGATCAGGGGTTCAGCTATGGCTACACCTTC,CASSEDQGFSYGYTF
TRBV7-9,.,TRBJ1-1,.,TGTGCCAGCAGCTTAATACTGGCCACCACTGAAGCTTTCTTT,CASSLILATTEAFF
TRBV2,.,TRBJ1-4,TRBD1,TGTGCCAGCAGGGGGACAGGGGCCCCTAATGAAAAACTGTTTTTT,CASRGTGAPNEKLFF
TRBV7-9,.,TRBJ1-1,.,TGTGCCAGCAGCCCTCCAGGGGACCTGGGAGCTTTCTTT,CASSPPGDLGAFF
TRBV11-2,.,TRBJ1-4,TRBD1,TGTGCCAGCAGCCCTTCAGGGGGCAAGTCAACTAATGAAAAACTGTTTTTT,CASSPSGGKSTNEKLFF
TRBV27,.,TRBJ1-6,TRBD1,TGTGCCAGCAACCCGGACAGGGGTCGCTCACCCCTCCACTTT,CASNPDRGRSPLHF
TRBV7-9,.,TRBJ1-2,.,TGTGCCAGCAGCTTGGGGGCAGGGTATGCCAATGGCTACACCTTC,CASSLGAGYANGYTF
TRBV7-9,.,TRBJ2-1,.,TGTGCCAGCACCCCGCGGAGGGACCTCTACTACAATGAGCAGTTCTTC,CASTPRRDLYYNEQFF
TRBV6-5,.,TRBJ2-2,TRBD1,TGTGCCAGCAGGGATCGGACAGGAAACACCGGGGAGCTGTTTTTT,CASRDRTGNTGELFF
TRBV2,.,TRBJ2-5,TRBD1,TGTGCCAGCAGTGTTTTAGACAGGGGAGAGGGAGAGACCCAGTACTTC,CASSVLDRGEGETQYF
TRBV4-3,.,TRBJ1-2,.,TGCGCCAGCGCCGGGTCTTATGGCTACACCTTC,CASAGSYGYTF
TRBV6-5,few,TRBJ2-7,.,TGTGCCAGCACAGTGGAGGTCTCCTACGAGCAGTACTTC,CASTVEVSYEQYF
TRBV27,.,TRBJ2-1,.,TGTGCCAGCACCGAGGGGGGGCGGCACTACAATGAGCAGTTCTTC,CASTEGGRHYNEQFF
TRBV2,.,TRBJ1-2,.,TGTGCCAGCAGTGACGGGGGGACTAACTATGGCTACACCTTC,CASSDGGTNYGYTF
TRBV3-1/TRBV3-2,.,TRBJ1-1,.,TGTGCCAGCAGCCACGAATCGAGCATGAACACTGAAGCTTTCTTT,CASSHESSMNTEAFF
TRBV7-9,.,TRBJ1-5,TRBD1,TGTGCCAGCAGCGAGGACAGGGGGGAGCCCCAGCATTTT,CASSEDRGEPQHF
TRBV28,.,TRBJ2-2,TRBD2,TGTGCCAGCACTCGACTAGCGGGAGGCGGAGGGCGGACCGGGGAGCTGTTTTTT,CASTRLAGGGGRTGELFF
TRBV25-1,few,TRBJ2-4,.,TGTGCCAGCAGTCCCCCCGGGGGTGACATTCAGTACTTC,CASSPPGGDIQYF
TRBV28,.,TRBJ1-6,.,TGTGCCAGCAAGCAGGGAGCGATTTCACCCCTCCACTTT,CASKQGAISPLHF
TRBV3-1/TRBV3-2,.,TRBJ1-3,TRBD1,TGTGCCAGCAGCCAAGGGCAGGGGGTTTTCAACACCATATATTTT,CASSQGQGVFNTIYF
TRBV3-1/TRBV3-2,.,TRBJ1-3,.,TGTGCCAGCAGCCCGAGGGTCCTCTCTGGAAACACCATATATTTT,CASSPRVLSGNTIYF
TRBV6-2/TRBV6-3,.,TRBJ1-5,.,TGTGCCAGCAGTTACGGGTTAGGGCCGGACGGCAATCAGCCCCAGCATTTT,CASSYGLGPDGNQPQHF